This T cell receptor (beta chain) came from a study of cytomegalovirus exposure and HLA in healthy donors. Primers for the PCR totalled 60 Vbeta and 13 Jbeta. Produced via immunoSEQ multiplex PCR; TCRdb's table is partial and in-frame only. The sample has 90,000 to 150,000 clones, approximately 78% seen once. V was clipped by 4 bases and J by 3 bases, with 4 bases between them. Germline CDR1 reads SGHAT; CDR2 reads FQDESV (reference sequence). CDR3 length equals 11 residues. This sequence originates from a man aged 35 to 55 in good health and CMV-seronegative. This chain uses TRBV11-1 with TRBJ2-7, with D uncertain. Sequencing was performed on PBMCs. CDR3 DNA sequence: TGTGCCAGCAGCTCAAACTACGAGCAGTACTTC. It specifies CASSSNYEQYF.